Listed here are 20 T cell receptor beta chains from one sample, sequenced in a study of shared clonotypes between healthy human individuals. The data were produced by immunoSEQ multiplex PCR, yet TCRdb's version contains in-frame clones alone and is incomplete. The sample holds 750,000 to 1,000,000 clones, nearly 95% seen once. Naivety among CD8 cells was defined by CD45RO negativity and positive CCR7 selection, thereby excluding terminally differentiated effector memory CD45RA+ cells. Input material: naive CD8+ T cells sorted from blood. The receptors stem from a man aged 30 to 39 in good health.

The chain links TRBV27 to TRBJ2-1; D remains ambiguous. This CDR3 comprises 14 residues. Trimming pared 5 bases from V and 4 bases from J, leaving 12 bases between. Germline V gene sequence: CDR1 MNHEY, CDR2 SMNVEV (reference sequence). The CDR3 here is CASSPLSGYNEQFF. CDR3 coding DNA: TGTGCCAGCAGTCCTCTGTCTGGTTACAATGAGCAGTTCTTC.

This clone was detected only once. The rearrangement links TRBV11-2 to TRBJ2-7; 10 bases match TRBD1. The J segment lost 1 base and the V segment lost 4 bases, leaving 4 bases of the junction unmatched. The CDR3 sequence is 15 residues long. Germline assignment: CDR1 SGHAT and CDR2 FQNNGV. DNA for the CDR3: TGTGCCAGCAGCTCACCGGACAGGGGGTCCTACGAGCAGTACTTC. Its protein product is CASSSPDRGSYEQYF.

The V gene is TRBV5-1, the J gene TRBJ2-5; D is possibly TRBD1 (5 bases). Germline V lookup: CDR1 SGHRS, CDR2 YFSETQ. V gave up 7 bases and J gave up 5 bases, with 18 bases separating them. The length of the CDR3 is 14 residues. CDR3 nucleotide sequence: TGCGCCAGCCGATGGGGCGGTTACGAGGAGACCCAGTACTTC. Translated, it gives CASRWGGYEETQYF.

The chain has TRBV6-1 and TRBJ2-7, with no clear D. The germline V gene encodes CDR1 MNHNS and CDR2 SASEGT. V dropped 2 bases and J dropped 2 bases, with 10 bases sitting between them. This CDR3 is built from 14 residues. The CDR3: CASSEWPPPYEQYF. DNA of the CDR3: TGTGCCAGCAGTGAATGGCCGCCGCCCTACGAGCAGTACTTC.

The chain recombines TRBV4-3 with TRBJ1-1; tentatively, D is TRBD1 (5 bases). This CDR3 spans 15 amino acids. Per germline, CDR1 LGHNA and CDR2 YSLEER. V lost 1 base and J 5 bases, leaving 14 bases between the germline ends. CDR3 in DNA: TGCGCCAGCAGCCAAGGATCTGTTGGGGCTACTGAAGCTTTCTTT. This gives the protein CASSQGSVGATEAFF.

The chain uses TRBV7-9 and TRBJ2-7; D remains unclear. In germline, CDR1 is SEHNR, CDR2 FQNEAQ (reference sequence). The CDR3 has 11 residues. Trimming took 4 bases from V and 6 from J, leaving 7 bases between them. CDR3 DNA sequence: TGTGCCAGCAGCTCTACTGGCGAGCAGTACTTC. Residues: CASSSTGEQYF.

This clone has only a few counts. This chain connects TRBV7-6 to TRBJ1-1, with a weak D call TRBD1 (6 bases). V was cut by 6 bases and J by 4 bases, with 15 bases left in between. Germline CDR1 reads SGHVS; CDR2 reads FNYEAQ. This CDR3 has 14 amino acids. This CDR3 reads CASRPAGVSTEAFF. CDR3 coding DNA: TGTGCCAGCAGGCCCGCAGGGGTGAGCACTGAAGCTTTCTTT.

The chain uses TRBV6-6 and TRBJ2-1, with 12 bases fitting TRBD2. The V gene's germline CDR1 is MNHNY and CDR2 SVGAGI (reference sequence). J gave up 7 bases and V 4 bases, and 2 bases lay outside the gene matches. The CDR3 runs 14 residues. CDR3 residues: CASSFGTSGNEQFF. The CDR3 region has the DNA TGTGCCAGCAGTTTCGGGACTAGCGGGAATGAGCAGTTCTTC.

As to this clone: Other nucleotide sequences in the sample specify the same CDR3. Here the CDR3 reads CASSLRGYEQYF. The CDR3 bases are TGTGCCAGCAGCTTAAGGGGCTACGAGCAGTACTTC. This chain connects TRBV7-2 to TRBJ2-7; tentatively, D is TRBD1 (5 bases). The CDR3 loop spans 12 amino acids. Germline-derived CDR1 and CDR2 are SGHTA and FQGNSA. Trimming took off 2 bases at V and 3 bases at J, with 5 bases between the two ends.

A remark on this clone: The sample contains more than one DNA sequence encoding this CDR3. V and J are TRBV9 and TRBJ2-1; a possible D gene is TRBD1 (5 bases). This CDR3 region has 15 residues. The germline CDR1 and CDR2 sequences are SGDLS and YYNGEE. The germline V and J ends were trimmed by 0 bases and 0 bases, with 7 bases remaining between them. The DNA for the CDR3 is TGTGCCAGCAGCGTAGCAGGGCTCTCCTACAATGAGCAGTTCTTC. Translated, it gives CASSVAGLSYNEQFF. Full variable domain (outside the CDR3, taken from reference TRBV9 and TRBJ2-1): DSGVTQTPKHLITATGQRVTLRCSPRSGDLSVYWYQQSLDQGLQFLIQYYNGEERAKGNILERFSAQQFPDLHSELNLSSLELGDSALYFCASSVAGLSYNEQFFGPGTRLTVL.

V usage is TRBV5-8 and J usage is TRBJ1-2; D remains unclear. The CDR3 sequence is 16 residues long. CDR1 and CDR2 (germline): SGHTS, YDEGEE. Trimming took 2 bases from V and 3 from J, leaving 17 bases between them. The CDR3 DNA reads TGTGCCAGCAGCTTTGGGATCGGGTACCGCGACTATGGCTACACCTTC. It encodes CASSFGIGYRDYGYTF.

The CDR3 DNA is TGTGCCAGCAGCCTGGGGACTAGCGGGAGTAACGTTAATGAGCAGTTCTTC. It yields the protein CASSLGTSGSNVNEQFF. V usage is TRBV7-8 and J usage is TRBJ2-1; TRBD2 agrees at 14 bases. The CDR3 extends over 17 amino acids. Germline lookup yields CDR1 SGHVS and CDR2 FQNEAQ. Trimming removed 5 bases from V and 7 bases from J; junction bases left unmatched: 10.

The V and J genes are TRBV11-2 and TRBJ2-5; D perhaps matches TRBD1 (6 bases). The CDR3 runs 18 residues. Germline lookup yields CDR1 SGHAT and CDR2 FQNNGV. Trimming removed 0 bases from V and 2 bases from J, with 19 bases in between. CDR3 region: CASSLESQNRDKQETQYF. The CDR3 bases are TGTGCCAGCAGCTTAGAATCCCAGAACCGGGACAAACAAGAGACCCAGTACTTC.

V usage is TRBV5-1 and J usage is TRBJ1-1; D ambiguous. Germline V gene sequence: CDR1 SGHRS, CDR2 YFSETQ. This CDR3 is built from 13 residues. V lost 6 bases and J lost 4, with 13 bases in between. The CDR3 loop is CASTFGRGTEAFF. In nucleotides, the CDR3 is TGCGCCAGCACCTTTGGAAGAGGCACTGAAGCTTTCTTT.

V usage is TRBV28 and J usage is TRBJ2-7; D gene unclear. Germline V lookup: CDR1 MDHEN, CDR2 SYDVKM. Trimming shortened V by 6 bases and J by 3 bases, and 15 bases separated the two germline ends. This CDR3 comprises 14 residues. CDR3 nucleotides: TGTGCCAGCAGGGTGGGGAAGGGCCTCTACGAGCAGTACTTC. Protein: CASRVGKGLYEQYF.

V gene TRBV7-9 combines with J gene TRBJ2-7, with 7 bases matching TRBD2. The germline V gene has CDR1 SEHNR and CDR2 FQNEAQ (reference sequence). This CDR3 has 13 residues. The V gene end was trimmed by 5 bases and the J gene end by 3 bases; junction bases not matched to a gene: 4. This CDR3 is CASSKRDYYEQYF. The DNA of the CDR3 is TGTGCCAGCAGCAAGCGGGACTACTACGAGCAGTACTTC.

The rearrangement links TRBV7-8 to TRBJ1-4; 7 bases match TRBD1. Trimming at V came to 4 bases and at J to 5 bases, leaving 4 bases not matched to a gene. The CDR3 covers 14 residues. Germline assignment: CDR1 SGHVS and CDR2 FQNEAQ. The CDR3 sequence: CASSSGTANEKLFF. The CDR3 DNA sequence: TGTGCCAGCAGCTCGGGGACAGCAAATGAAAAACTGTTTTTT.

For this clone: This sample includes further DNA sequences coding for the same CDR3. The chain uses TRBV27 and TRBJ2-1; TRBD2 aligns across 10 bases. V lost 5 bases, J lost 4 bases, and 5 bases stayed unmatched. Germline V gene lookup returns CDR1 MNHEY and CDR2 SMNVEV (reference sequence). The CDR3 spans 15 residues. Written as DNA, the CDR3 is TGTGCCAGCAGTCTTGGGACTAGCGTGTACAATGAGCAGTTCTTC. Translation: CASSLGTSVYNEQFF.

This chain uses TRBV7-2 with TRBJ1-5; D remains unclear. V was cut by 1 base and J by 7 bases, with 5 bases left in between. Germline lookup yields CDR1 SGHTA and CDR2 FQGNSA. CDR3 size: 12 residues. The CDR3 protein is CASSLGSQPQHF. The CDR3, as DNA: TGTGCCAGCAGCTTAGGCAGCCAGCCCCAGCATTTT.

The chain is built from TRBV29-1 and TRBJ1-5; TRBD1 agrees at 9 bases. V was clipped by 4 bases and J by 5 bases; unmatched bases: 18. CDR3 length: 18 residues. Germline values: CDR1 SQVTM, CDR2 ANQGSEA. The CDR3: CSVACWDRVVQFDQPQHF. The DNA for the CDR3 is TGCAGCGTTGCATGTTGGGACAGGGTGGTACAATTCGATCAGCCCCAGCATTTT.